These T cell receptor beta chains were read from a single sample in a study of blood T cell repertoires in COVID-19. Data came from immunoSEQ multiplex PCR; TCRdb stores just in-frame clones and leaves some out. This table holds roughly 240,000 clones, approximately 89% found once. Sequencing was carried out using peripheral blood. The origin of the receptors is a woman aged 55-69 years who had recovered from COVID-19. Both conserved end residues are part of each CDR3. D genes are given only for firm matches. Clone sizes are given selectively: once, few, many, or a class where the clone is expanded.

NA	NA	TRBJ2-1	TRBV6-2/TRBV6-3	CASSYSGGPSSYNEQFF	TGTGCCAGCAGTTACTCGGGAGGCCCGAGCTCCTACAATGAGCAGTTCTTC
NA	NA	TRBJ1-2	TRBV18	CASSPWDKSGYTF	TGTGCCAGCTCCCCCTGGGACAAATCGGGCTACACCTTC
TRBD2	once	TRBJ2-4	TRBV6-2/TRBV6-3	CASSYSTSGGADIQYF	TGTGCCAGCAGTTACTCTACTAGCGGTGGGGCAGACATTCAGTACTTC
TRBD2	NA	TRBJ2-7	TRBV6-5	CASRRGAQGEQYF	TGTGCCAGCAGGCGGGGGGCGCAAGGCGAGCAGTACTTC
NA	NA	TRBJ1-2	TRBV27	CASTKDGESAGYTF	TGTGCCAGCACTAAGGACGGGGAAAGCGCTGGCTACACCTTC
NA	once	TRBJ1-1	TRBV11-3	CASSPGGPGNTEAFF	TGTGCCAGCAGCCCGGGGGGTCCGGGGAACACTGAAGCTTTCTTT
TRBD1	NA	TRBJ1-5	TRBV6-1	CASIQQGGGNQPQHF	TGTGCCAGTATACAACAGGGGGGAGGCAATCAGCCCCAGCATTTT
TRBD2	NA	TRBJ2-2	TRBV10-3	CAITFAGGGELFF	TGTGCCATCACCTTCGCGGGGGGCGGGGAGCTGTTTTTT
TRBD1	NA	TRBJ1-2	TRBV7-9	CASSPRTGTCTF	TGTGCCAGCAGCCCTCGGACAGGGACATGTACCTTC
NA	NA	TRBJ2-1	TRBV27	CASSLDGAEQFF	TGTGCCAGCAGTTTGGATGGGGCTGAGCAGTTCTTC
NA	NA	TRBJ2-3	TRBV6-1	CASSEAPPGDGDTQYF	TGTGCCAGCAGTGAAGCCCCCCCGGGGGACGGAGATACGCAGTATTTT
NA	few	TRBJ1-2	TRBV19	CASSIVKGGRNGYTF	TGTGCCAGTAGTATAGTAAAAGGAGGTCGGAATGGCTACACCTTC
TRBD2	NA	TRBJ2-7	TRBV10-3	CASNGGGPYEQYF	TGTGCCTCGAATGGCGGGGGGCCCTACGAGCAGTACTTC
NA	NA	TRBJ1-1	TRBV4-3	CASSQIGTRKIENTEAFF	TGCGCCAGCAGCCAGATCGGGACTCGAAAAATAGAGAACACTGAAGCTTTCTTT
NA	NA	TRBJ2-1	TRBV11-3	CASSFPPFPDEQFF	TGTGCCAGCAGCTTCCCGCCCTTCCCGGATGAGCAGTTCTTC
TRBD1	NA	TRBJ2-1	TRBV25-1	CASSYIGTGPGEQFF	TGTGCCAGCAGCTACATAGGGACAGGGCCGGGTGAGCAGTTCTTC
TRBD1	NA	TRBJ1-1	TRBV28	CASTNNRGPEAFF	TGTGCCAGCACCAATAACAGGGGGCCTGAAGCTTTCTTT
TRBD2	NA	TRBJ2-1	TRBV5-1	CASSGGTSGFYNEQFF	TGCGCCAGCAGCGGCGGGACTAGCGGGTTTTACAATGAGCAGTTCTTC
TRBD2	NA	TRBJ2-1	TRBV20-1	CSASPPSGGTYNEQFF	TGCAGTGCTAGTCCCCCTAGCGGGGGAACCTACAATGAGCAGTTCTTC
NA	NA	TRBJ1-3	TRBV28	CASRTVSGNTIYF	TGTGCCAGCCGTACAGTCTCTGGAAACACCATATATTTT
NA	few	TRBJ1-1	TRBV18	CASSSQQNTEAFF	TGTGCCAGCTCATCCCAACAGAACACTGAAGCTTTCTTT
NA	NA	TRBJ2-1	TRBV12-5	CASGSQGSYNEQFF	TGTGCTAGTGGCTCACAGGGCTCCTACAATGAGCAGTTCTTC
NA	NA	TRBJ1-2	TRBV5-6	CASSLAFIGGYGYTF	TGTGCCAGCAGCTTGGCCTTCATAGGAGGCTATGGCTACACCTTC
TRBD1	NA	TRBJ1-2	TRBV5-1	CASSLTGTDYGYTF	TGCGCCAGCAGCTTGACCGGGACAGACTATGGCTACACCTTC
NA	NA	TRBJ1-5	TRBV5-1	CASSLAGTGGQPQHF	TGCGCCAGCAGCTTAGCCGGGACGGGAGGTCAGCCCCAGCATTTT
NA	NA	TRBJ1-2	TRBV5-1	CASSLRGSGDYGYTF	TGCGCCAGCAGCTTGAGGGGTTCTGGGGATTATGGCTACACCTTC
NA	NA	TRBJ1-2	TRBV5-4	CASSSPEGDYGYTF	TGTGCCAGCAGCTCACCGGAAGGGGACTATGGCTACACCTTC
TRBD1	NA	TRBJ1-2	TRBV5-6	CASSPWDRTNYGYTF	TGTGCCAGCAGCCCTTGGGACAGGACTAACTATGGCTACACCTTC
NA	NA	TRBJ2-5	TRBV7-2	CASSVQGRFEETQYF	TGTGCCAGCAGCGTACAGGGACGCTTCGAGGAGACCCAGTACTTC
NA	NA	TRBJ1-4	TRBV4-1	CASSQAPGVPNEKLFF	TGCGCCAGCAGCCAAGCCCCGGGGGTACCTAATGAAAAACTGTTTTTT
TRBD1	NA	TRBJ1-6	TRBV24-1	CATSDPAGGDNSPLHF	TGTGCCACCAGTGACCCCGCAGGGGGCGATAATTCACCCCTCCACTTT
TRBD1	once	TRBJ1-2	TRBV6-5	CASKSQGATNYGYTF	TGTGCCAGCAAGTCACAGGGGGCCACTAACTATGGCTACACCTTC
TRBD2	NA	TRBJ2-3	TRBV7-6	CASSTGGATSTDTQYF	TGTGCCAGCAGCACGGGGGGGGCTACTAGCACAGATACGCAGTATTTT
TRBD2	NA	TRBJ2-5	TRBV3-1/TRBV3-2	CASSPSSGGVRETQYF	TGTGCCAGCAGCCCATCTAGCGGGGGGGTTCGGGAGACCCAGTACTTC
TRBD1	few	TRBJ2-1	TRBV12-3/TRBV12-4	CASSTGALEQFF	TGTGCCAGCAGCACAGGGGCTCTTGAGCAGTTCTTC
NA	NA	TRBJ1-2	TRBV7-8	CASSRAMAGKVYGYTF	TGTGCCAGCAGCCGAGCGATGGCAGGCAAGGTCTATGGCTACACCTTC
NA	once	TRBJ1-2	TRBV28	CASSPSEGEGYGYTF	TGTGCCAGCAGTCCCAGTGAGGGAGAAGGCTATGGCTACACCTTC
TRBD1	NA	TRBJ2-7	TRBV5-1	CASSLTGDNWSYEQYF	TGCGCCAGCAGCTTGACAGGGGATAATTGGTCCTACGAGCAGTACTTC
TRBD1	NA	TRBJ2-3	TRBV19	CASSTLGQGGYTDTQYF	TGTGCCAGTAGTACCTTGGGACAGGGCGGATACACAGATACGCAGTATTTT
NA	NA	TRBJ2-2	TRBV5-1	CASSLEGVDTGELFF	TGCGCCAGCAGCTTGGAAGGGGTCGACACCGGGGAGCTGTTTTTT
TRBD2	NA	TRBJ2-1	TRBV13	CASSLGTSGVNEQFF	TGTGCCAGCAGCTTAGGGACTAGCGGGGTCAATGAGCAGTTCTTC
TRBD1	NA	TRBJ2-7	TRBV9	CASSGRDSGYEQYF	TGTGCCAGCAGCGGCCGGGACAGTGGCTACGAGCAGTACTTC
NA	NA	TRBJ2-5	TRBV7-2	CASSLNGLSGGSQYF	TGTGCCAGCAGCTTAAATGGGTTGTCAGGGGGGTCCCAGTACTTC
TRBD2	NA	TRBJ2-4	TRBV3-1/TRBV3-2	CASSQDQDGGDKNIQYF	TGTGCCAGCAGCCAAGATCAGGACGGGGGGGACAAAAACATTCAGTACTTC
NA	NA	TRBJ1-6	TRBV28	CASSVRTEPLHF	TGTGCCAGCAGTGTCAGGACTGAGCCCCTCCACTTT
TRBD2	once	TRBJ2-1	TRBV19	CASIPTSGGVDEQFF	TGTGCCAGTATTCCCACTAGCGGGGGGGTCGATGAGCAGTTCTTC
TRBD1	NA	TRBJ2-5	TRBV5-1	CASSLVRGTGARETQYF	TGCGCCAGCAGCTTGGTTCGCGGGACAGGGGCCCGCGAGACCCAGTACTTC
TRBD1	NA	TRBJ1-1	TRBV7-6	CASSLGGTGGGMNTEAFF	TGTGCCAGCAGCTTAGGTGGGACAGGGGGCGGGATGAACACTGAAGCTTTCTTT
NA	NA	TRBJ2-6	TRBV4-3	CASSQEHTGIFSGANVLTF	TGCGCCAGCAGCCAAGAGCATACAGGGATTTTCTCTGGGGCCAACGTCCTGACTTTC
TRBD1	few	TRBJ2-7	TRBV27	CASSDRAPYEQYF	TGTGCCAGCAGTGACAGGGCCCCCTACGAGCAGTACTTC
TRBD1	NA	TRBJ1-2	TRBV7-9	CASSAGTGAKILYGYTF	TGTGCCAGCAGCGCCGGGACAGGGGCTAAAATTCTTTATGGCTACACCTTC
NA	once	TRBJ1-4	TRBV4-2	CASSQDLLIAEKLFF	TGTGCCAGCAGCCAAGACCTATTAATTGCGGAAAAACTGTTTTTT
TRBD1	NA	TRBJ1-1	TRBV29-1	CSAPRQGGAEAFF	TGCAGCGCGCCCCGACAGGGGGGTGCTGAAGCTTTCTTT
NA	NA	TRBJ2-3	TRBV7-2	CASSQDSSTDTQYF	TGTGCCAGCAGCCAAGACTCTAGCACAGATACGCAGTATTTT
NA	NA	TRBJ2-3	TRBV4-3	CASSQDYSYPDTQYF	TGCGCCAGCAGCCAAGATTATTCCTACCCTGATACGCAGTATTTT